The rows below give T cell receptor beta chains drawn from one sample of a study of CD8 T cells in Susac syndrome. TCRdb called the immunoSEQ multiplex PCR reads again in MiXCR, with one record for every CDR3 protein. This table holds under 95,000 distinct CDR3 sequences, roughly 94% found once. The sequenced sample consisted of CD4+ T cells from PBMCs. The receptor set was obtained from a human donor with Susac syndrome. Both conserved end residues are part of each CDR3. The order of the fields is clone size, J gene, V gene, D gene, CDR3 protein. A D gene is named only where the DNA matches it firmly. Rows may omit the clone size; those that give it use once, few, many or a size class.

clone_size: NA; j_call: TRBJ2-5; v_call: TRBV5-6; d_call: NA; cdr3_aa: CASSLTRRTQYF
clone_size: NA; j_call: TRBJ2-7; v_call: TRBV7-8; d_call: NA; cdr3_aa: CASSLVQGSLYEQYF
clone_size: once; j_call: TRBJ2-7; v_call: TRBV30; d_call: NA; cdr3_aa: CACPRVGTHEQYF
clone_size: NA; j_call: TRBJ2-7; v_call: TRBV29-1; d_call: NA; cdr3_aa: CSALGNEQYF
clone_size: NA; j_call: TRBJ2-7; v_call: TRBV5-1; d_call: TRBD1; cdr3_aa: CASSYRQGPSYEQYF
clone_size: NA; j_call: TRBJ1-2; v_call: TRBV6-5; d_call: TRBD1; cdr3_aa: CASSQGAGYTF
clone_size: NA; j_call: TRBJ2-1; v_call: TRBV29-1; d_call: TRBD2; cdr3_aa: CSAGTSLWGEQFF
clone_size: NA; j_call: TRBJ2-7; v_call: TRBV12-3/TRBV12-4; d_call: NA; cdr3_aa: CASSLGLLSSYEQYF
clone_size: NA; j_call: TRBJ1-1; v_call: TRBV29-1; d_call: NA; cdr3_aa: CSVSAGTEAFF
clone_size: NA; j_call: TRBJ2-3; v_call: TRBV27; d_call: NA; cdr3_aa: CASSLWDEGTDTQYF